This TCR beta chain was identified during a study of T cell responses to AZD1222 COVID-19 vaccine. Concerning this clone: Its antigen remains unidentified.

Study observations and caveats: Just a handful of AZD1222 recipients were seropositive at baseline. Increases in Spike-specific TCR breadth and depth were seen after two AZD1222 doses. Reportedly, close to half of spike-specific TCRs are directed against unmutated variant regions. The study sampled repertoires only after the peak T cell response.

Here immunoSEQ multiplex PCR was the method, and the copy in TCRdb shows in-frame clones only, minus some. The sample holds approximately 89,000 clones, about 89% seen once. Trimming pared 5 bases from V and 0 bases from J, leaving 11 bases between. The CDR3 is 14 amino acids. The V gene's germline CDR1 is MNHEY and CDR2 SMNVEV (reference sequence). The clonotype comes from an adult in good health. The material was peripheral blood, obtained on day 0 of MenACWY control vaccination. The chain is built from TRBV27 and TRBJ2-7; D not resolved. DNA of the CDR3: TGTGCCAGCAGTCTCAGATGGAGCTCCTACGAGCAGTACTTC. Protein product: CASSLRWSSYEQYF.